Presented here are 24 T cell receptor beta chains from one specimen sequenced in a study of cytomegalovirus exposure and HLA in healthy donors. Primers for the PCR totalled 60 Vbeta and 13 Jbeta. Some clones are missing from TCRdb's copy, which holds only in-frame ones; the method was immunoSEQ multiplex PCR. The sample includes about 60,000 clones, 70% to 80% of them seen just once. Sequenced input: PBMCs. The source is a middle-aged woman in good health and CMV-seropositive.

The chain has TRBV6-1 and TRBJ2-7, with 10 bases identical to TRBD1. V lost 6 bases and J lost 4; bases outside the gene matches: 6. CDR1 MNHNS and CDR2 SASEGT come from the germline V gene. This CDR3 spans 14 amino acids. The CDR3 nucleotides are TGTGCCAGCAGCGTCGGGACAGGGGTTTACGAGCAGTACTTC. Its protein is CASSVGTGVYEQYF.

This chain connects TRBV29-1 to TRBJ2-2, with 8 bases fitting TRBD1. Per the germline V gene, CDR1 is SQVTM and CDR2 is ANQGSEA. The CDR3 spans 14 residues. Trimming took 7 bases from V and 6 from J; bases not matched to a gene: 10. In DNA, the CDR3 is TGCAGCGGCGGGACAGGAGGTCGGGCCGGGGAGCTGTTTTTT. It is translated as CSGGTGGRAGELFF.

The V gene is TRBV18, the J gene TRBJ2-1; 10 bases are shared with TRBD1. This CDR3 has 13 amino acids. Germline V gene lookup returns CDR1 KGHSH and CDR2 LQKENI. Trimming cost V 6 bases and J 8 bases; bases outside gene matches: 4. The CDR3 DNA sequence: TGTGCCAGCTCGCCGGGACAGGGGTATGAGCAGTTCTTC. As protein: CASSPGQGYEQFF.

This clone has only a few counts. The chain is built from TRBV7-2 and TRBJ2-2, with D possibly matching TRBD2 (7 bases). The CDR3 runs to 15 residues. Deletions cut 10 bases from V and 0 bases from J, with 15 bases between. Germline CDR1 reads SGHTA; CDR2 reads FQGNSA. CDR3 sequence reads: CATRRGGTNTGELFF. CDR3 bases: TGTGCCACCAGAAGGGGGGGGACGAACACCGGGGAGCTGTTTTTT.

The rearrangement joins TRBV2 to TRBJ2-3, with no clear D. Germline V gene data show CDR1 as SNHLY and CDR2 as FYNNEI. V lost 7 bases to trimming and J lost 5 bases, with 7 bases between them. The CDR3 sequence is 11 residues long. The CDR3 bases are TGTGCCAGCATAGTAGAAGATACGCAGTATTTT. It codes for CASIVEDTQYF.

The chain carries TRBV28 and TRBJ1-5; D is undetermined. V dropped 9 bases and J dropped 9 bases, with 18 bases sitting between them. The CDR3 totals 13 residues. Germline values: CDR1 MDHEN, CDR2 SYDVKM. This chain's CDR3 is CASRLGSGGPQHF. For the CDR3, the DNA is TGTGCCAGTCGGTTAGGGAGCGGTGGGCCCCAGCATTTT.

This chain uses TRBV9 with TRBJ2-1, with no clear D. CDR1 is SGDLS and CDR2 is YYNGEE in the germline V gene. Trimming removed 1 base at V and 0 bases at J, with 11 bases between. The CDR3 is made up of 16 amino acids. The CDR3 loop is CASSVKRLSSYNEQFF. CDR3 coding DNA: TGTGCCAGCAGCGTAAAACGTCTCAGCTCCTACAATGAGCAGTTCTTC. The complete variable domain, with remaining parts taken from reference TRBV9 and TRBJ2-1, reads DSGVTQTPKHLITATGQRVTLRCSPRSGDLSVYWYQQSLDQGLQFLIQYYNGEERAKGNILERFSAQQFPDLHSELNLSSLELGDSALYFCASSVKRLSSYNEQFFGPGTRLTVL.

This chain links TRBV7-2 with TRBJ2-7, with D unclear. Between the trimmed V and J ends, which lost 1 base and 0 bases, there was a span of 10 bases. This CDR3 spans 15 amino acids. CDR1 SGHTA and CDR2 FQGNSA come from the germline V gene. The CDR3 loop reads CASSLGSSNSYEQYF. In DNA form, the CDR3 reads TGTGCCAGCAGCTTAGGGTCGTCTAACTCCTACGAGCAGTACTTC. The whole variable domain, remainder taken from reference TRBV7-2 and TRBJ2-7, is GAGVSQSPSNKVTEKGKDVELRCDPISGHTALYWYRQSLGQGLEFLIYFQGNSAPDKSGLPSDRFSAERTGGSVSTLTIQRTQQEDSAVYLCASSLGSSNSYEQYFGPGTRLTVT.

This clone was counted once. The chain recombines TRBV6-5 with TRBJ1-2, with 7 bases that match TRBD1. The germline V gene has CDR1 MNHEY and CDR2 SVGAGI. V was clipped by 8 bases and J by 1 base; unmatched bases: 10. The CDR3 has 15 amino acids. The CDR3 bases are TGTGCCAGCTTCAGACGGGACAGCCTTAACTATGGCTACACCTTC. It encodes CASFRRDSLNYGYTF.

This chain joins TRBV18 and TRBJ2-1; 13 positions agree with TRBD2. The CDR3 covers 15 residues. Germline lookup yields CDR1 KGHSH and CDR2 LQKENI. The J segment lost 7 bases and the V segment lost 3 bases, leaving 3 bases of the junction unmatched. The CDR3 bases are TGTGCCAGCTCACCGACTAGCGGGGGGCCGAATGAGCAGTTCTTC. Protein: CASSPTSGGPNEQFF.

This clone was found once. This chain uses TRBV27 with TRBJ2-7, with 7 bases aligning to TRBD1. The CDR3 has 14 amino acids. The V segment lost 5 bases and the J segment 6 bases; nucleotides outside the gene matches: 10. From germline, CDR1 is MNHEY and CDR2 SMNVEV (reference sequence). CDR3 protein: CASSRSLQGTEQYF. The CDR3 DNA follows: TGTGCCAGCAGTAGGTCCCTACAGGGGACCGAGCAGTACTTC.

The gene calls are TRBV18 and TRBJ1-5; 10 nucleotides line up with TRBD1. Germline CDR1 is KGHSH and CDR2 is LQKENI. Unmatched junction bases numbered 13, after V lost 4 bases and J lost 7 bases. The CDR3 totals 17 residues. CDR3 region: CASSLLRAGTGEQPQHF. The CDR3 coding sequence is TGTGCCAGCTCACTACTAAGAGCCGGGACAGGGGAACAGCCCCAGCATTTT.

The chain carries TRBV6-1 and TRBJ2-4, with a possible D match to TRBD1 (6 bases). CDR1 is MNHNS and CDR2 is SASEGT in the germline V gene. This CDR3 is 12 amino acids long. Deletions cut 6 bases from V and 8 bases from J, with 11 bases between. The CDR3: CASSQGLDIQYF. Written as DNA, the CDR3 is TGTGCCAGCAGCCAGGGGCTGGACATTCAGTACTTC.

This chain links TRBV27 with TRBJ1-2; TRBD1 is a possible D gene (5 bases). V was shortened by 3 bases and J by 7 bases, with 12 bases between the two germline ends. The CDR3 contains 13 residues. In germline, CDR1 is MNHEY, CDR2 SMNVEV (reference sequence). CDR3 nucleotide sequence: TGTGCCAGCAGTTTTTTGCAGGGTACTGGCTACACCTTC. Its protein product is CASSFLQGTGYTF.

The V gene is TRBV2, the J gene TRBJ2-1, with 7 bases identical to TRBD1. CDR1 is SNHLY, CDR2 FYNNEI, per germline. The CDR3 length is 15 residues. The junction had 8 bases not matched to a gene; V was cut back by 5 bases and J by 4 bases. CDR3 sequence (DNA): TGTGCCAGCAGTCCAACCGGGACAGCGTACAATGAGCAGTTCTTC. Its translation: CASSPTGTAYNEQFF.

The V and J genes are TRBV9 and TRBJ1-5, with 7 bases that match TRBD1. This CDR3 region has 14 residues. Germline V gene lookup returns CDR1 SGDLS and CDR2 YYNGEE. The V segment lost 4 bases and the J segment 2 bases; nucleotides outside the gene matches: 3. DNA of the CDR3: TGTGCCAGCAGCTTTACAGGGGGCAATCAGCCCCAGCATTTT. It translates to CASSFTGGNQPQHF.

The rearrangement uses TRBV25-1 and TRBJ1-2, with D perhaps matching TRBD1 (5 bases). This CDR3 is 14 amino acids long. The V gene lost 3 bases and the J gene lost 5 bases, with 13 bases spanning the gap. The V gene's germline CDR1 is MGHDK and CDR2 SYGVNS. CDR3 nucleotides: TGTGCCAGCAGTGAGCCCGACAGCTTATATGGCTACACCTTC. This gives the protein CASSEPDSLYGYTF.

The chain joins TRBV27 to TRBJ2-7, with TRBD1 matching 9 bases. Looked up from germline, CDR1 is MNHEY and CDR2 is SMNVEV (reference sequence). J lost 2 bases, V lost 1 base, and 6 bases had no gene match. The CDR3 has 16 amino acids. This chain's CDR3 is CASSLLGQGLAYEQYF. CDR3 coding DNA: TGTGCCAGCAGTTTATTGGGACAGGGTCTGGCCTACGAGCAGTACTTC.

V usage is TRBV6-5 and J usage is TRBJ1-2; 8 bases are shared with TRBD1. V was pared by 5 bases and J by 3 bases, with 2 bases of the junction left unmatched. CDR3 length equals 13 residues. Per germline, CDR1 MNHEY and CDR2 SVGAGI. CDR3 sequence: CASSQGADYGYTF. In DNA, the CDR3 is TGTGCCAGCAGTCAGGGGGCGGACTATGGCTACACCTTC.

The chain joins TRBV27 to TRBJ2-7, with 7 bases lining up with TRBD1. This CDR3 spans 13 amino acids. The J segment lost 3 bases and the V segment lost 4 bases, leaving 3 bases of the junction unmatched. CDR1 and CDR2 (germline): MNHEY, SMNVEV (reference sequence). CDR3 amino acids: CASSSGQDYEQYF. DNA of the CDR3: TGTGCCAGCAGTTCCGGACAGGACTACGAGCAGTACTTC.

As DNA, the CDR3 is TGTGCCAGCAGTGAAAACCCGACAGGGGGAGGTAATTCACCCCTCCACTTT. It translates to CASSENPTGGGNSPLHF. The chain employs TRBV9 and TRBJ1-6; 9 bases align to TRBD1. Trimming removed 5 bases from V and 6 bases from J; junction bases left unmatched: 12. Germline V gene data show CDR1 as SGDLS and CDR2 as YYNGEE. This CDR3 comprises 17 residues.

CDR3 loop: CASREWKGTNEKLFF. CDR3 bases: TGTGCCAGCAGGGAGTGGAAGGGGACTAATGAAAAACTGTTTTTT. This chain joins TRBV11-2 and TRBJ1-4, with D tentatively TRBD1 (5 bases). The V gene's germline CDR1 is SGHAT and CDR2 FQNNGV. V was pared by 6 bases and J by 2 bases, with 13 bases between. This CDR3 spans 15 amino acids. Full variable domain (rest looked up from reference TRBV11-2 and TRBJ1-4): EAGVAQSPRYKIIEKRQSVAFWCNPISGHATLYWYQQILGQGPKLLIQFQNNGVVDDSQLPKDRFSAERLKGVDSTLKIQPAKLEDSAVYLCASREWKGTNEKLFFGSGTQLSVL.

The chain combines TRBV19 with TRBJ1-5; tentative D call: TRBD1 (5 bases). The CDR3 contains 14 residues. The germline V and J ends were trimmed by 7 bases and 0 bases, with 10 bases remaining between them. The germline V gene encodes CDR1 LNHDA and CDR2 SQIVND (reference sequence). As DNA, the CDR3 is TGTGCCAGTACAGGGCAGTATAGCAATCAGCCCCAGCATTTT. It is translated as CASTGQYSNQPQHF.

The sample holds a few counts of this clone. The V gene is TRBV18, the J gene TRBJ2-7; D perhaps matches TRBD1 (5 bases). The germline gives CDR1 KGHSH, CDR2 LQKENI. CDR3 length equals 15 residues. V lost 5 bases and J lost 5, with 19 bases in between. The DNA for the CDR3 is TGTGCCAGCTCATCGATGGGTACAGGTTTCGACGAGCAGTACTTC. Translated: CASSSMGTGFDEQYF.